Listed below are T cell receptor beta chains from one sample, sequenced in a study of blood T cell repertoires in COVID-19. The method was immunoSEQ multiplex PCR; TCRdb's version includes in-frame clones alone and lacks a portion of them. The repertoire holds about 72,000 clones, 86% seen once, with approximately 11% in the top ten. The sample consisted of peripheral blood. These receptors all stem from a man aged 70 or older with active or convalescent COVID-19. The CDR3 runs from the conserved cysteine through the conserved F or W. The order of the fields is V gene, clone size, D gene, J gene, CDR3 DNA, CDR3 protein. A D gene is named only where the DNA matches it firmly. A clone size is listed for some rows: how often the clone was seen (once, few, many), or a class if it is expanded.

V gene: TRBV28; clone size: .; D gene: TRBD1; J gene: TRBJ2-3; CDR3 DNA: TGTGCCAGCAGTCCCACAGGGGGCTCAGATACGCAGTATTTT; CDR3 protein: CASSPTGGSDTQYF
V gene: TRBV2; clone size: .; D gene: .; J gene: TRBJ2-7; CDR3 DNA: TGTGCCAGCAGGGATCCGTACGGGTATAACTCCTACGAGCAGTACTTC; CDR3 protein: CASRDPYGYNSYEQYF
V gene: TRBV11-2; clone size: .; D gene: .; J gene: TRBJ2-7; CDR3 DNA: TGTGCCAGCAGCTTAAGAGTGAGGCCAGGGACCTACGAGCAGTACTTC; CDR3 protein: CASSLRVRPGTYEQYF
V gene: TRBV28; clone size: .; D gene: .; J gene: TRBJ1-5; CDR3 DNA: TGTGCCAGCAGGCCCCCGGGGGGTGGTAATCAGCCCCAGCATTTT; CDR3 protein: CASRPPGGGNQPQHF
V gene: TRBV5-1; clone size: .; D gene: TRBD1; J gene: TRBJ1-2; CDR3 DNA: TGCGCCAGCAGCTTGGACAGGGGGGGATATGGCTACACCTTC; CDR3 protein: CASSLDRGGYGYTF
V gene: TRBV5-6; clone size: .; D gene: .; J gene: TRBJ1-2; CDR3 DNA: TGTGCCAGCAGCGCCCAACAGGGTACCTATGGCTACACCTTC; CDR3 protein: CASSAQQGTYGYTF
V gene: TRBV5-1; clone size: once; D gene: TRBD1; J gene: TRBJ1-5; CDR3 DNA: TGCGCCAGCAGCTCAAGACAGGGAGAGTGGCTCCCCGGGTATCAGCCCCAGCATTTT; CDR3 protein: CASSSRQGEWLPGYQPQHF
V gene: TRBV9; clone size: .; D gene: TRBD1; J gene: TRBJ2-7; CDR3 DNA: TGTGCCAGCAGCGGCGACAGGGCCTACGAGCAGTACTTC; CDR3 protein: CASSGDRAYEQYF
V gene: TRBV5-1; clone size: .; D gene: TRBD2; J gene: TRBJ2-2; CDR3 DNA: TGCGCCAGCAGCCGTCTAGCGGGATCAAACACCGGGGAGCTGTTTTTT; CDR3 protein: CASSRLAGSNTGELFF
V gene: TRBV3-1/TRBV3-2; clone size: .; D gene: .; J gene: TRBJ1-1; CDR3 DNA: TGTGCCAGCAGCCAGGGGAGGAGAGCTTTCTTT; CDR3 protein: CASSQGRRAFF
V gene: TRBV19; clone size: few; D gene: TRBD2; J gene: TRBJ2-2; CDR3 DNA: TGTGCCAGTAGCATAGCGGGATACACCGGGGAGCTGTTTTTT; CDR3 protein: CASSIAGYTGELFF
V gene: TRBV10-3; clone size: .; D gene: TRBD2; J gene: TRBJ2-1; CDR3 DNA: TGTGCCATCTCCTCGGGCTTCGCGGGAGGGCCCTCGAATGAGCAGTTCTTC; CDR3 protein: CAISSGFAGGPSNEQFF
V gene: TRBV29-1; clone size: .; D gene: .; J gene: TRBJ1-1; CDR3 DNA: TGCAGCGTTGTAGTACAGTTGAACACTGAAGCTTTCTTT; CDR3 protein: CSVVVQLNTEAFF
V gene: TRBV2; clone size: .; D gene: .; J gene: TRBJ2-3; CDR3 DNA: TGTGCCAGCTATCCTAGCACAGATACGCAGTATTTT; CDR3 protein: CASYPSTDTQYF
V gene: TRBV18; clone size: .; D gene: TRBD2; J gene: TRBJ2-1; CDR3 DNA: TGTGCCAGCGCCCTCGCTAGCGGGGCAAACAATGAGCAGTTCTTC; CDR3 protein: CASALASGANNEQFF
V gene: TRBV6-5; clone size: .; D gene: .; J gene: TRBJ1-1; CDR3 DNA: TGTGCCAGCACCGACGGGGGGCGGAACACTGAAGCTTTCTTT; CDR3 protein: CASTDGGRNTEAFF
V gene: TRBV24-1; clone size: .; D gene: .; J gene: TRBJ2-5; CDR3 DNA: TGTGCCACCAGTGATTCCGGGGCCCAGTACTTC; CDR3 protein: CATSDSGAQYF
V gene: TRBV6-6; clone size: .; D gene: .; J gene: TRBJ2-2; CDR3 DNA: TGTGCCAGCAGTCAACTGGGTAAAAGCGTTAACACCGGGGAGCTGTTTTTT; CDR3 protein: CASSQLGKSVNTGELFF
V gene: TRBV18; clone size: .; D gene: .; J gene: TRBJ1-4; CDR3 DNA: TGTGCCAGCTCCCCTGACAGAGCTCCAAATGAAAAACTGTTTTTT; CDR3 protein: CASSPDRAPNEKLFF
V gene: TRBV11-2; clone size: .; D gene: TRBD1; J gene: TRBJ1-1; CDR3 DNA: TGTGCCAGCAGCCCCCAGACAGGGGGCACTGAAGCTTTCTTT; CDR3 protein: CASSPQTGGTEAFF
V gene: TRBV7-2; clone size: once; D gene: .; J gene: TRBJ1-1; CDR3 DNA: TGTGCCAGCAGCTTACAGGGAAGTACTGAAGCTTTCTTT; CDR3 protein: CASSLQGSTEAFF
V gene: TRBV4-2; clone size: .; D gene: TRBD2; J gene: TRBJ2-3; CDR3 DNA: TGTGCCAGCAGCCAGACCCCGACTAGCGGGGGGGGAGATACGCAGTATTTT; CDR3 protein: CASSQTPTSGGGDTQYF
V gene: TRBV28; clone size: .; D gene: TRBD1; J gene: TRBJ2-3; CDR3 DNA: TGTGCCAGCAGTGCGACTGGGACAGCAGGTTCGTGGCCCACAGATACGCAGTATTTT; CDR3 protein: CASSATGTAGSWPTDTQYF
V gene: TRBV21-1; clone size: .; D gene: .; J gene: TRBJ1-2; CDR3 DNA: TGTGCCAGCAGCCTGGCGGGGGACAGGGACAGCGGCTACACCTTC; CDR3 protein: CASSLAGDRDSGYTF
V gene: TRBV11-2; clone size: .; D gene: .; J gene: TRBJ1-1; CDR3 DNA: TGTGCCAGCACGGGCACCCGGGGAGGCACTGAAGCTTTCTTT; CDR3 protein: CASTGTRGGTEAFF
V gene: TRBV9; clone size: .; D gene: TRBD1; J gene: TRBJ2-1; CDR3 DNA: TGTGCCAGCAGCCCTCGGACAGGGGCGGGCAATGAGCAGTTCTTC; CDR3 protein: CASSPRTGAGNEQFF
V gene: TRBV3-1/TRBV3-2; clone size: .; D gene: TRBD1; J gene: TRBJ2-4; CDR3 DNA: TGTGCCAGCAGCCAAGCTTTAACTAGGGGGCGATCGGCCAAAAACATTCAGTACTTC; CDR3 protein: CASSQALTRGRSAKNIQYF
V gene: TRBV19; clone size: once; D gene: .; J gene: TRBJ1-2; CDR3 DNA: TGTGCCAGTAGTAGAGATGGACAGTACTATGGCTACACCTTC; CDR3 protein: CASSRDGQYYGYTF
V gene: TRBV5-1; clone size: .; D gene: .; J gene: TRBJ2-5; CDR3 DNA: TGCGCCAGCAGGCTAGGTCAAGAGACCCAGTACTTC; CDR3 protein: CASRLGQETQYF
V gene: TRBV19; clone size: .; D gene: .; J gene: TRBJ1-5; CDR3 DNA: TGTGCCAGTAGTACCCGAATTATGCGGCCCCAGCATTTT; CDR3 protein: CASSTRIMRPQHF
V gene: TRBV7-2; clone size: .; D gene: TRBD1; J gene: TRBJ1-2; CDR3 DNA: TGTGCCAGCAGCCGGGACAGGTCCACTAACTATGGCTACACCTTC; CDR3 protein: CASSRDRSTNYGYTF
V gene: TRBV28; clone size: once; D gene: .; J gene: TRBJ2-7; CDR3 DNA: TGTGCCAGCAGGCTCCCCACAGGGTTAGGTTACGAGCAGTACTTC; CDR3 protein: CASRLPTGLGYEQYF
V gene: TRBV6-2/TRBV6-3; clone size: .; D gene: .; J gene: TRBJ2-3; CDR3 DNA: TGTGCCAGCAGTTCGCCCCTTTGGCCCCCAACAGATACGCAGTATTTT; CDR3 protein: CASSSPLWPPTDTQYF
V gene: TRBV2; clone size: .; D gene: TRBD2; J gene: TRBJ2-3; CDR3 DNA: TGTGCCAGCAGGGGGACTAGCGGGAGAAGGGTGAGGACAGATACGCAGTATTTT; CDR3 protein: CASRGTSGRRVRTDTQYF
V gene: TRBV5-1; clone size: .; D gene: TRBD1; J gene: TRBJ2-7; CDR3 DNA: TGCGCCAGCAGCCCAGGCGGGACAGGGGGGTCCTACGAGCAGTACTTC; CDR3 protein: CASSPGGTGGSYEQYF
V gene: TRBV25-1; clone size: .; D gene: TRBD1; J gene: TRBJ2-5; CDR3 DNA: TGTGCCAGCAGTCTTTCCGGGACAGGGGCTCAAGAGACCCAGTACTTC; CDR3 protein: CASSLSGTGAQETQYF
V gene: TRBV6-2/TRBV6-3; clone size: few; D gene: TRBD2; J gene: TRBJ2-1; CDR3 DNA: TGTGCCAGCAGTTACTCGTATAGCGGGAGGGATGAGGTCAATGAGCAGTTCTTC; CDR3 protein: CASSYSYSGRDEVNEQFF
V gene: TRBV9; clone size: .; D gene: .; J gene: TRBJ1-2; CDR3 DNA: TGTGCCAGCAGCGCCGAGGGCTATGGCTACACCTTC; CDR3 protein: CASSAEGYGYTF
V gene: TRBV27; clone size: .; D gene: .; J gene: TRBJ2-5; CDR3 DNA: TGTGCCAGTACCAGGGCAGGGACACAAGAGACCCAGTACTTC; CDR3 protein: CASTRAGTQETQYF
V gene: TRBV20-1; clone size: .; D gene: TRBD1; J gene: TRBJ2-1; CDR3 DNA: TGCAGTGCTAGTGCCAGGGGGACCTACAATGAGCAGTTCTTC; CDR3 protein: CSASARGTYNEQFF
V gene: TRBV4-2; clone size: few; D gene: .; J gene: TRBJ2-5; CDR3 DNA: TGTGCCAGCAGCGAAGATCCTATGGGGGCCTCGGAGACCCAGTACTTC; CDR3 protein: CASSEDPMGASETQYF
V gene: TRBV15; clone size: few; D gene: TRBD1; J gene: TRBJ2-7; CDR3 DNA: TGTGCCACCAGCCCGCGGACAGGGATCTACGAGCAGTACTTC; CDR3 protein: CATSPRTGIYEQYF
V gene: TRBV2; clone size: .; D gene: TRBD2; J gene: TRBJ2-1; CDR3 DNA: TGTGCCAGCAGTGTATTAGCGGGTGAAAATGAGCAGTTCTTC; CDR3 protein: CASSVLAGENEQFF
V gene: TRBV30; clone size: once; D gene: .; J gene: TRBJ1-2; CDR3 DNA: TGTGCTCACTCCGGGCAGGGGTATGGCTACACCTTC; CDR3 protein: CAHSGQGYGYTF
V gene: TRBV28; clone size: once; D gene: .; J gene: TRBJ1-2; CDR3 DNA: TGTGCCAGCAACTCCCCCAGCAGGATGCATGGCTACACCTTC; CDR3 protein: CASNSPSRMHGYTF
V gene: TRBV27; clone size: .; D gene: TRBD2; J gene: TRBJ2-3; CDR3 DNA: TGTGCCAGCAGATATGGACTAGGCTCCACAGATACGCAGTATTTT; CDR3 protein: CASRYGLGSTDTQYF
V gene: TRBV28; clone size: .; D gene: TRBD2; J gene: TRBJ2-5; CDR3 DNA: TGTGCCAGCAGGCCTATCGCTAGCGGGAGTTGGGGAGGGACCCAGTACTTC; CDR3 protein: CASRPIASGSWGGTQYF
V gene: TRBV29-1; clone size: .; D gene: .; J gene: TRBJ2-5; CDR3 DNA: TGCAGCACATCCTCCGATCAAGAGACCCAGTACTTC; CDR3 protein: CSTSSDQETQYF
V gene: TRBV4-1; clone size: few; D gene: .; J gene: TRBJ1-3; CDR3 DNA: TGCGCCAGCAGCCAAGACCAGGGTGGCCCGGGAAACACCATATATTTT; CDR3 protein: CASSQDQGGPGNTIYF
V gene: TRBV19; clone size: .; D gene: TRBD2; J gene: TRBJ2-1; CDR3 DNA: TGTGCCAGTAGCCTAGCGGGAGAGTACTATGAGCAGTTCTTC; CDR3 protein: CASSLAGEYYEQFF
V gene: TRBV27; clone size: .; D gene: TRBD1; J gene: TRBJ1-5; CDR3 DNA: TGTGCCAGCAGTTTAGTGGGGACAGGGGTCCAGCCCCAGCATTTT; CDR3 protein: CASSLVGTGVQPQHF
V gene: TRBV4-1; clone size: .; D gene: TRBD1; J gene: TRBJ2-2; CDR3 DNA: TGCGCCAGCAGCCAAGGACAGGGGGCAGGCACCGGGGAGCTGTTTTTT; CDR3 protein: CASSQGQGAGTGELFF
V gene: TRBV12-3/TRBV12-4; clone size: .; D gene: TRBD1; J gene: TRBJ2-7; CDR3 DNA: TGTGCCAGCAGCTGGACAGGGTCCTACGAGCAGTACTTC; CDR3 protein: CASSWTGSYEQYF
V gene: TRBV5-1; clone size: once; D gene: .; J gene: TRBJ1-2; CDR3 DNA: TGCGCCAGCAGCTTGGGCTCAGGGGATTATGGCTACACCTTC; CDR3 protein: CASSLGSGDYGYTF
V gene: TRBV7-2; clone size: .; D gene: .; J gene: TRBJ1-1; CDR3 DNA: TGTGCCAGCTCAATCACTACGAACACTGAAGCTTTCTTT; CDR3 protein: CASSITTNTEAFF
V gene: TRBV25-1; clone size: .; D gene: .; J gene: TRBJ2-7; CDR3 DNA: TGTGCCAGCAGTGTCCAGGGTATGGGGCAGTACTTC; CDR3 protein: CASSVQGMGQYF
V gene: TRBV25-1; clone size: .; D gene: .; J gene: TRBJ1-2; CDR3 DNA: TGTGCCAGCAGTAGGGCGGGAGACTATGGCTACACCTTC; CDR3 protein: CASSRAGDYGYTF
V gene: TRBV19; clone size: .; D gene: TRBD1; J gene: TRBJ1-5; CDR3 DNA: TGTGCCAGTACCCAGGGGGCGCGGCAGCCCCAGCATTTT; CDR3 protein: CASTQGARQPQHF
V gene: TRBV5-8; clone size: .; D gene: TRBD1; J gene: TRBJ1-6; CDR3 DNA: TGTGCCAGCAGCCCGACAGGGTATAATTCACCCCTCCACTTT; CDR3 protein: CASSPTGYNSPLHF
V gene: TRBV6-2/TRBV6-3; clone size: .; D gene: .; J gene: TRBJ1-2; CDR3 DNA: TGTGCCAGCAGCCCGGGCCCCTTCTATGGCTACACCTTC; CDR3 protein: CASSPGPFYGYTF